This TCR beta chain was identified during a study of cytomegalovirus exposure and HLA in healthy donors. The donors comprised healthy bone marrow donors. Study outcomes and limitations: As was reported, the classifier diagnosed cytomegalovirus status with high specificity and sensitivity. The authors enumerated 164 TCR beta chains as linked to cytomegalovirus. One variant, a missense change in DCLRE1C, was linked in a later analysis to TCR beta V- and J-gene trimming.

The V gene lost 3 bases and the J gene lost 3 bases, with 6 bases spanning the gap. This CDR3 has 12 amino acids. Germline assignment: CDR1 MNHEY and CDR2 SMNVEV (reference sequence). Details on this clone: The antigen is unknown.

The PCR used 60 Vbeta and 13 Jbeta primers. The method was immunoSEQ multiplex PCR; TCRdb's version includes in-frame clones alone and lacks a portion of them. The sample consists of over 200,000 clones, over 60% of them appearing once. The sequence came from a male donor in good health and CMV-seronegative. The specimen was PBMCs. The V and J genes are TRBV27 and TRBJ2-7; TRBD1 might be the D (6 bases). The CDR3 spells CASSFRGYEQYF. CDR3 DNA: TGTGCCAGCAGTTTCAGGGGCTACGAGCAGTACTTC.